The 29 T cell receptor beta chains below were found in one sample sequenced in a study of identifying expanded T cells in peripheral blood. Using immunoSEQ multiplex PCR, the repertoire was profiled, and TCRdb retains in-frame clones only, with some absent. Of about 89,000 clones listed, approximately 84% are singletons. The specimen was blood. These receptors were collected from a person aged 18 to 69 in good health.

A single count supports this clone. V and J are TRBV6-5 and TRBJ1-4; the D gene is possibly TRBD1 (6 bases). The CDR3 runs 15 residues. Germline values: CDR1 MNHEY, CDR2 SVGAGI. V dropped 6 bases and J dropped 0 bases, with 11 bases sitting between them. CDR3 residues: CASSLDRTTNEKLFF. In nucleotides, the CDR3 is TGTGCCAGCAGCCTTGACAGGACAACTAATGAAAAACTGTTTTTT.

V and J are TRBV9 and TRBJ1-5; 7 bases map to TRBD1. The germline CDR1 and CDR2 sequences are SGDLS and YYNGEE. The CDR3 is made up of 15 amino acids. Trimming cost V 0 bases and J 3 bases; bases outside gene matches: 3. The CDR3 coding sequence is TGTGCCAGCAGCGTAGTGGGACAGCCCAATCAGCCCCAGCATTTT. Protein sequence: CASSVVGQPNQPQHF.

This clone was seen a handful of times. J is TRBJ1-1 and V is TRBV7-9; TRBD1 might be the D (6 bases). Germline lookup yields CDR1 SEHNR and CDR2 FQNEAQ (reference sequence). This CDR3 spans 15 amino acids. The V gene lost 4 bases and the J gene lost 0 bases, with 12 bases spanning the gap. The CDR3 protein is CASSSGQRMNTEAFF. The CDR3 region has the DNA TGTGCCAGCAGCTCAGGACAGCGCATGAACACTGAAGCTTTCTTT. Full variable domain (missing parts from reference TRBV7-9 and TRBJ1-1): DTGVSQNPRHKITKRGQNVTFRCDPISEHNRLYWYRQTLGQGPEFLTYFQNEAQLEKSRLLSDRFSAERPKGSFSTLEIQRTEQGDSAMYLCASSSGQRMNTEAFFGQGTRLTVV.

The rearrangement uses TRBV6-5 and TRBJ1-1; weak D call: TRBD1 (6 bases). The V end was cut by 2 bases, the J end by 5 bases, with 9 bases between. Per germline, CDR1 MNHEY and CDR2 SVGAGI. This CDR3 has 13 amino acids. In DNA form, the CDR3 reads TGTGCCAGCAGTTACGCGACAGGAACTGAAGCTTTCTTT. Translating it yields CASSYATGTEAFF.

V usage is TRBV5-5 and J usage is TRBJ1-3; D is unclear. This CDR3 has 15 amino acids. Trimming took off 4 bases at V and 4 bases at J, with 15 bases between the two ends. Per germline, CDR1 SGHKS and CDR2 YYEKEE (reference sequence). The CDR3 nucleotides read TGTGCCAGCAGCGTCTCGCCAACCGAGGGAAACACCATATATTTT. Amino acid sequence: CASSVSPTEGNTIYF. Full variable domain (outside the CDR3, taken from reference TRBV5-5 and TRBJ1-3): DAGVTQSPTHLIKTRGQQVTLRCSPISGHKSVSWYQQVLGQGPQFIFQYYEKEERGRGNFPDRFSARQFPNYSSELNVNALLLGDSALYLCASSVSPTEGNTIYFGEGSWLTVV.

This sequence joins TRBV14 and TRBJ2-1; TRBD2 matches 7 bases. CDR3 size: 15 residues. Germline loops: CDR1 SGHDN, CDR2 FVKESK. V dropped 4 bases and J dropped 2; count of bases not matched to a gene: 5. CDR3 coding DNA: TGTGCCAGCAGCCCCTTGGCGGGGGCCTACAATGAGCAGTTCTTC. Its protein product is CASSPLAGAYNEQFF.

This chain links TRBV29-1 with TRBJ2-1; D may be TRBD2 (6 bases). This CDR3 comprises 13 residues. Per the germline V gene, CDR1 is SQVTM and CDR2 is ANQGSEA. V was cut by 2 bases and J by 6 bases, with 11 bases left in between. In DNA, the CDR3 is TGCAGCGTTGAAAGGGGTAGCGGCAATGAGCAGTTCTTC. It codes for CSVERGSGNEQFF.

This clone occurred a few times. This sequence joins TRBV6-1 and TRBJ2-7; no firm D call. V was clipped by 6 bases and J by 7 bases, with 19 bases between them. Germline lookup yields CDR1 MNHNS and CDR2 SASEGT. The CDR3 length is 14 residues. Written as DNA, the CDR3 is TGTGCCAGCAGGGCACCGAGACCTTTGAGAGAGCAGTACTTC. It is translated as CASRAPRPLREQYF.

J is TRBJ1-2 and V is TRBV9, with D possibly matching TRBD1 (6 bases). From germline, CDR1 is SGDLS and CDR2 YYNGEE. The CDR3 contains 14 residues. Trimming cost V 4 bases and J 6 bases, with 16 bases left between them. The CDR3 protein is CASSLRARGDGYTF. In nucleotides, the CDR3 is TGTGCCAGCAGCCTCCGGGCCAGGGGTGATGGCTACACCTTC.

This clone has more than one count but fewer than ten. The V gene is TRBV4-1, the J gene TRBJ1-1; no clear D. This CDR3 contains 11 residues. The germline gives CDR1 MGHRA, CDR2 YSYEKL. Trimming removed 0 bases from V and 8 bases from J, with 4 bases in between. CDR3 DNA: TGCGCCAGCAGCCAAGACGAAGAAGCTTTCTTT. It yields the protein CASSQDEEAFF.

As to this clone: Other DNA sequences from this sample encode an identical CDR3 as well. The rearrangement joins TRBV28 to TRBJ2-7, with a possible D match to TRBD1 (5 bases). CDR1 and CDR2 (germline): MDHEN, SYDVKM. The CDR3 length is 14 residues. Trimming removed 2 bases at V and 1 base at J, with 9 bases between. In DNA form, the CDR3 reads TGTGCCAGCAGTTTAAGCCAGGGATCCTACGAGCAGTACTTC. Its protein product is CASSLSQGSYEQYF.

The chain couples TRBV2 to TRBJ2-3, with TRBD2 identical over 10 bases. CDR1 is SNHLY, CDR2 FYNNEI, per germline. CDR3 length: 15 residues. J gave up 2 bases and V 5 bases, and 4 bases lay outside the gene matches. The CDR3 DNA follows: TGTGCCAGCAGTCCAACTAGCGGGGACACAGATACGCAGTATTTT. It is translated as CASSPTSGDTDTQYF.

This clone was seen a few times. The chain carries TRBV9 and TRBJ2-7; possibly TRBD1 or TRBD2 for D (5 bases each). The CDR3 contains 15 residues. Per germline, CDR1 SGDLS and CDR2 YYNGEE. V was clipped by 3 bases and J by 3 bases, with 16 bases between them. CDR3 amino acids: CASSASSRGGYEQYF. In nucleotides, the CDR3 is TGTGCCAGCAGCGCATCGTCGAGGGGTGGCTACGAGCAGTACTTC.

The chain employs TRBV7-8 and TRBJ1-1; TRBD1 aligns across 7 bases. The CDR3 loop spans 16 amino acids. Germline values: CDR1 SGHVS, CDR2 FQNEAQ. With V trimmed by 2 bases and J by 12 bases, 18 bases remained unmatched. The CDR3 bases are TGTGCCAGCAGCTTACGCAGAGAGGGGGCGGCGCAGGCCCCTTTCTTT. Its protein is CASSLRREGAAQAPFF.

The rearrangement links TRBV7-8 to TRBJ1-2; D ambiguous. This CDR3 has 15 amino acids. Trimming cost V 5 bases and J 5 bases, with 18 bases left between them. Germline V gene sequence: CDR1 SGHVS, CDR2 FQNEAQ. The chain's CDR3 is CASSHQDGPFYGYTF. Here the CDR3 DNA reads TGTGCCAGCAGCCACCAGGACGGTCCCTTTTATGGCTACACCTTC.

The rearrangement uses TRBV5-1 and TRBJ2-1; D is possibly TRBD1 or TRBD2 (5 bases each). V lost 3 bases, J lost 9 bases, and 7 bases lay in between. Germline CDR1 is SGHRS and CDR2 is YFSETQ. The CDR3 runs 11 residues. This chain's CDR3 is CASSSRGEQFF. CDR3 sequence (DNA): TGCGCCAGCAGCTCGAGGGGTGAGCAGTTCTTC.

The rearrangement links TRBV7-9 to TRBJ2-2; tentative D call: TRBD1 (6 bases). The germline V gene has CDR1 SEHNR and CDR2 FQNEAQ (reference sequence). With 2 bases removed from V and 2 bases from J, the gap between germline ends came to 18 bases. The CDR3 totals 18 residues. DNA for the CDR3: TGTGCCAGCAGCTTACCGCGTATTCGAGGGGGTAACACCGGGGAGCTGTTTTTT. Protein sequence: CASSLPRIRGGNTGELFF.

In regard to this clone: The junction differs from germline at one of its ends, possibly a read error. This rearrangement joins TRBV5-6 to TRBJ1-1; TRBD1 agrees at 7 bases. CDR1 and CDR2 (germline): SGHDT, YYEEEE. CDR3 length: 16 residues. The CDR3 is CASTLDRTQFNTEAFF. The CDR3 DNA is TGTGCCAGCACCTTGGACAGGACTCAATTTAACACTGAAGCTTTCTTT.

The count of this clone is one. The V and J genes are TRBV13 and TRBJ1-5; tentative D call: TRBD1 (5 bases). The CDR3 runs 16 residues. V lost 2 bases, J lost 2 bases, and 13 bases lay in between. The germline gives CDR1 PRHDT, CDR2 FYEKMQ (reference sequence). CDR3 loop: CASSLRGDRGNQPQHF. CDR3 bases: TGTGCCAGCAGCTTACGGGGGGATCGGGGCAATCAGCCCCAGCATTTT.

The CDR3 protein is CASTQGWGANTEAFF. DNA of the CDR3: TGTGCCAGCACCCAAGGGTGGGGGGCGAACACTGAAGCTTTCTTT. V gene TRBV2 combines with J gene TRBJ1-1, with D perhaps TRBD1 (6 bases). The CDR3 runs 15 residues. The germline CDR1 and CDR2 sequences are SNHLY and FYNNEI. V lost 7 bases to trimming and J lost 1 base, with 16 bases between them.

DNA of the CDR3: TGTGCCAGCAGGCAGACAGGGATTAATGAAAAACTGTTTTTT. Protein: CASRQTGINEKLFF. The J gene is TRBJ1-4, the V gene TRBV25-1; 7 nucleotides agree with TRBD1. Looked up from germline, CDR1 is MGHDK and CDR2 is SYGVNS. J lost 4 bases, V lost 6 bases, and 5 bases had no gene match. The CDR3 extends over 14 amino acids.

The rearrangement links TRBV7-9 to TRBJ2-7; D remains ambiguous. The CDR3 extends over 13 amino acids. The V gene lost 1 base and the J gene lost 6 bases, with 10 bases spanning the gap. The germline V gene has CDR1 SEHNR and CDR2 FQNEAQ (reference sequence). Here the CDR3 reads CASSLGEPGEQYF. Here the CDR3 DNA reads TGTGCCAGCAGCTTAGGAGAACCGGGCGAGCAGTACTTC.

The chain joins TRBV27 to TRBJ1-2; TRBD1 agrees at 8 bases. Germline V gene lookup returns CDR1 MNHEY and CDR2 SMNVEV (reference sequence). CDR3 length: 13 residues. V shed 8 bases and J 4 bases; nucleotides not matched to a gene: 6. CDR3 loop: CASGLGTGYGYTF. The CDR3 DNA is TGTGCCAGCGGGCTCGGGACAGGCTATGGCTACACCTTC.

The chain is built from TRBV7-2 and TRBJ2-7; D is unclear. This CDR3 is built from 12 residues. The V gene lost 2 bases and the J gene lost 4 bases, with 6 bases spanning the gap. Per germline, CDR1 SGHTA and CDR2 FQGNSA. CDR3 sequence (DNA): TGTGCCAGCAGCTTACAAGGTTACGAGCAGTACTTC. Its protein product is CASSLQGYEQYF.

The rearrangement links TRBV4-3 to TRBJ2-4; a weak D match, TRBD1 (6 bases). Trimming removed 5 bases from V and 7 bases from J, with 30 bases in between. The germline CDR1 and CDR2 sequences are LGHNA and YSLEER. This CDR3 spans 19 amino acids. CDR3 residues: CASSVRPRDIEGGWNIQYF. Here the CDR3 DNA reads TGCGCCAGCAGCGTTAGACCCCGGGACATCGAAGGGGGTTGGAACATTCAGTACTTC.

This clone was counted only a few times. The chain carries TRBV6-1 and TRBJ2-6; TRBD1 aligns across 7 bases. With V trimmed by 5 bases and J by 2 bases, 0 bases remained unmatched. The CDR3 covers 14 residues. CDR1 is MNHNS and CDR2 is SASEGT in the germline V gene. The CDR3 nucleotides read TGTGCCAGCAGTACAGGGGCTGGGGCCAACGTCCTGACTTTC. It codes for CASSTGAGANVLTF.

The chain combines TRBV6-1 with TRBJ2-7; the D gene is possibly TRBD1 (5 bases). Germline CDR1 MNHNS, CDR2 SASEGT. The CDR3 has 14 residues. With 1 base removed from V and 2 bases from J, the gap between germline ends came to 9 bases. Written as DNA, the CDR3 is TGTGCCAGCAGTGAAGACAGGTCTGCCTACGAGCAGTACTTC. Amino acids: CASSEDRSAYEQYF.

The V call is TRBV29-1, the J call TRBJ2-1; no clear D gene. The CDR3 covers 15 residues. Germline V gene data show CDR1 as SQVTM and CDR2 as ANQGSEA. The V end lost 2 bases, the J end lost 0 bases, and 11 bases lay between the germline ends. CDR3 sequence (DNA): TGCAGCGTTGAATCCGGATTATCCTCCTACAATGAGCAGTTCTTC. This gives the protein CSVESGLSSYNEQFF.

CDR3 bases: TGTGCCAGCAGAATAGGTCCTTCTAACTATGGCTACACCTTC. This codes for CASRIGPSNYGYTF. The rearrangement uses TRBV7-9 and TRBJ1-2; D not certain. The CDR3 consists of 14 residues. Between the trimmed V and J ends, which lost 6 bases and 0 bases, there was a span of 11 bases. In germline, CDR1 is SEHNR, CDR2 FQNEAQ (reference sequence).